A selection of T cell receptor beta chains follows, all from one sample in a study of cytomegalovirus exposure and HLA in healthy donors. The table came from immunoSEQ multiplex PCR; TCRdb's copy has only in-frame clones and leaves some out. In the table there are under 200,000 clones, roughly 96% of which are singletons. The sample taken for sequencing was PBMCs. These receptors originate from a woman aged 18 to 35 in good health and CMV-seronegative. Each CDR3 is given with its conserved first and last residue. A D gene is named only where the DNA matches it firmly. Only part of the rows carry a size: once, few, many, or a class if the clone is expanded.

>TRBJ2-1|TRBV25-1|.|.
CASSELRGGLGNEQFF
TGTGCCAGCAGTGAATTGAGGGGGGGGCTGGGAAATGAGCAGTTCTTC
>TRBJ2-1|TRBV19|TRBD2|.
CASSLTSGGPYNEQFF
TGTGCCAGTAGTTTGACTAGCGGGGGGCCCTACAATGAGCAGTTCTTC
>TRBJ1-2|TRBV7-2|TRBD1|once
CASSSSTWTGTNYGYTF
TGTGCCAGCAGTTCATCAACATGGACAGGGACGAACTATGGCTACACCTTC
>TRBJ2-5|TRBV13|TRBD2|.
CASSPGTSGGQETQYF
TGTGCCAGCAGCCCGGGGACTAGCGGGGGCCAAGAGACCCAGTACTTC
>TRBJ1-5|TRBV5-6|.|once
CASSLGARGYQPQHF
TGTGCCAGCAGCTTGGGCGCCAGGGGCTATCAGCCCCAGCATTTT
>TRBJ2-7|TRBV5-1|.|.
CASSLVRGYEQYF
TGCGCCAGCAGCTTGGTACGGGGCTACGAGCAGTACTTC
>TRBJ1-6|TRBV11-3|TRBD1|.
CASSAGQGVLQSSYNSPLHF
TGTGCCAGCAGCGCCGGACAGGGGGTCCTTCAAAGCTCCTATAATTCACCCCTCCACTTT
>TRBJ1-1|TRBV5-1|.|.
CASSFGQRTEAFF
TGCGCCAGCAGCTTCGGGCAGCGGACTGAAGCTTTCTTT
>TRBJ2-1|TRBV5-1|.|.
CASSLTTSDEQFF
TGCGCCAGCAGCTTGACGACATCGGATGAGCAGTTCTTC
>TRBJ1-2|TRBV7-9|.|once
CASSLKVGTTGNYGYTF
TGTGCCAGCAGCTTAAAGGTTGGCACGACAGGAAACTATGGCTACACCTTC
>TRBJ2-7|TRBV19|TRBD1|.
CASSTTGNLYEQYF
TGTGCCAGTAGTACGACAGGGAATCTCTACGAGCAGTACTTC
>TRBJ2-7|TRBV27|.|.
CASSLGQLSYEQYF
TGTGCCAGCAGTTTAGGACAGCTTTCCTACGAGCAGTACTTC
>TRBJ1-2|TRBV6-6|.|.
CASGREGRYGYTF
TGTGCCAGCGGGCGTGAAGGGAGGTATGGCTACACCTTC
>TRBJ1-5|TRBV9|TRBD1|.
CASSRQGDQPQHF
TGTGCCAGCTCGAGACAGGGCGATCAGCCCCAGCATTTT
>TRBJ2-7|TRBV5-5|.|.
CASSSPTLGHYEQYF
TGTGCCAGCAGCTCCCCGACTCTAGGCCACTACGAGCAGTACTTC
>TRBJ1-1|TRBV5-5|.|.
CASSHGQLNTEAFF
TGTGCCAGCAGCCACGGACAGTTGAACACTGAAGCTTTCTTT
>TRBJ1-5|TRBV19|.|.
CASSIGAGNQPQHF
TGTGCCAGTAGTATAGGGGCAGGGAATCAGCCCCAGCATTTT
>TRBJ1-2|TRBV4-1|.|once
CASSQDPRGGHGYTF
TGCGCCAGCAGCCAAGATCCGAGGGGAGGCCATGGCTACACCTTC
>TRBJ1-2|TRBV7-2|.|.
CASSFTESYTF
TGTGCCAGCAGCTTTACAGAGAGCTACACCTTC
>TRBJ1-4|TRBV9|.|once
CASSVEGGNEKLFF
TGTGCCAGCAGCGTTGAGGGCGGGAACGAAAAACTGTTTTTT
>TRBJ2-7|TRBV6-5|TRBD2|.
CASSQPGTKKQYF
TGTGCCAGCAGCCAACCAGGGACTAAAAAGCAGTACTTC
>TRBJ1-2|TRBV5-1|.|.
CASSIVTGYRPDGYTF
TGCGCCAGCAGCATAGTGACAGGCTATCGTCCCGATGGCTACACCTTC
>TRBJ2-2|TRBV9|TRBD2|.
CASSRSSGVNTGELFF
TGTGCCAGCAGCCGATCTAGCGGGGTTAACACCGGGGAGCTGTTTTTT
>TRBJ1-4|TRBV9|.|.
CASSPPGHAREKLFF
TGTGCCAGCAGCCCCCCGGGACACGCACGTGAAAAACTGTTTTTT
>TRBJ2-2|TRBV11-2|.|.
CASSLRGSDTGELFF
TGTGCCAGCAGCTTAAGGGGGTCGGACACCGGGGAGCTGTTTTTT
>TRBJ2-3|TRBV4-2|TRBD2|once
CASSRRSGGSTDTQYF
TGTGCCAGCAGCCGTCGAAGCGGGGGGAGCACAGATACGCAGTATTTT
>TRBJ2-7|TRBV12-5|.|.
CASGLASYEQYF
TGTGCTAGTGGTCTGGCGTCGTACGAGCAGTACTTC
>TRBJ1-2|TRBV6-6|TRBD1|.
CASSRTGPTEGYTF
TGTGCCAGCAGCCGGACAGGCCCCACCGAGGGCTACACCTTC
>TRBJ1-5|TRBV19|TRBD1|.
CASSEDRVGNYQPQHF
TGTGCCAGTAGCGAAGACAGGGTAGGGAACTATCAGCCCCAGCATTTT
>TRBJ2-1|TRBV29-1|.|.
CSAQDNESYNEQFF
TGCAGCGCTCAGGATAATGAGTCCTACAATGAGCAGTTCTTC
>TRBJ1-2|TRBV7-2|TRBD1|.
CASSLVSGQGAAYGYTF
TGTGCCAGCAGCTTAGTCTCGGGACAGGGGGCGGCCTACGGCTACACCTTC
>TRBJ2-3|TRBV19|TRBD2|.
CASSIAGGGTDTQYF
TGTGCCAGTAGTATAGCGGGGGGTGGCACAGATACGCAGTATTTT
>TRBJ2-2|TRBV29-1|TRBD1|.
CSVKDRANTGELFF
TGCAGCGTTAAAGACAGGGCGAACACCGGGGAGCTGTTTTTT
>TRBJ2-1|TRBV7-2|TRBD2|.
CASRFRGGAYNEQFF
TGTGCCAGCAGATTCCGCGGGGGGGCCTACAATGAGCAGTTCTTC
>TRBJ1-2|TRBV7-9|.|.
CASSLVAGIYGYTF
TGTGCCAGCAGCTTAGTTGCGGGGATCTATGGCTACACCTTC
>TRBJ2-5|TRBV11-3|.|.
CASSLGLPGETQYF
TGTGCCAGCAGCTTGGGACTCCCGGGGGAGACCCAGTACTTC
>TRBJ2-2|TRBV2|TRBD1|.
CASRGTGRTGELFF
TGTGCCAGCAGGGGGACAGGGCGGACCGGGGAGCTGTTTTTT
>TRBJ1-1|TRBV6-6|TRBD1|.
CASRSGTVKAFF
TGTGCCAGCAGATCCGGGACAGTGAAAGCTTTCTTT
>TRBJ2-1|TRBV12-5|.|.
CASGTEGLTEQFF
TGTGCTAGTGGTACCGAGGGACTCACGGAACAGTTCTTC
>TRBJ2-2|TRBV6-5|.|.
CASSTGLLNTGELFF
TGTGCCAGCAGTACGGGACTCCTAAACACCGGGGAGCTGTTTTTT
>TRBJ2-1|TRBV27|TRBD2|.
CASRRGGEQFF
TGTGCCAGCAGACGGGGGGGGGAGCAGTTCTTC